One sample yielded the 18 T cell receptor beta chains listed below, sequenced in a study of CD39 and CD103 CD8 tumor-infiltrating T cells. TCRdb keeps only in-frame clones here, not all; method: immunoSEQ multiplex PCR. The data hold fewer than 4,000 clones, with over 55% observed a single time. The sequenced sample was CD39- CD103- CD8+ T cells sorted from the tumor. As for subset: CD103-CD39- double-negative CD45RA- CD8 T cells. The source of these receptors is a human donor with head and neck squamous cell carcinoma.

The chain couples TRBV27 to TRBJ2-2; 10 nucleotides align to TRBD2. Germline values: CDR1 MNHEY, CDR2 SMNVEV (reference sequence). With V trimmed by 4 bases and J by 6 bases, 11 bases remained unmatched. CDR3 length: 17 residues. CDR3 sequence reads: CASSSPRVSGGAGELFF. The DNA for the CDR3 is TGTGCCAGCAGTTCTCCCCGAGTGAGCGGGGGGGCCGGGGAGCTGTTTTTT.

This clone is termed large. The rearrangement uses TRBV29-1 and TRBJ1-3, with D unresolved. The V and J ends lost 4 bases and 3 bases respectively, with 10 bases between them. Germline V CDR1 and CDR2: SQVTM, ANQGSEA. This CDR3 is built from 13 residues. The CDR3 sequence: CSVVMGSGNTIYF. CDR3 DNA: TGCAGCGTTGTTATGGGAAGTGGAAACACCATATATTTT.

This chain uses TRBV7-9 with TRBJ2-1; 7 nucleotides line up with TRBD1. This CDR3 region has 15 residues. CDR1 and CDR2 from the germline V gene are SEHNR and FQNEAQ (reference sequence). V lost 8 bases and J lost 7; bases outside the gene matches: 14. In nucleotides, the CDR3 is TGTGCCAGCCAAACACAGGGGACGCATAAGAATGAGCAGTTCTTC. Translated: CASQTQGTHKNEQFF.

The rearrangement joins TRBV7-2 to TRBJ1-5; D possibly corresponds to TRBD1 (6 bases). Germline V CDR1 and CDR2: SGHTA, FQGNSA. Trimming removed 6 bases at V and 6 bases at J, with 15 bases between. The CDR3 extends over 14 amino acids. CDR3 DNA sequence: TGTGCCAGCAGTCGTACAGGGCCGGGTCAGCCCCAGCATTTT. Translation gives CASSRTGPGQPQHF.

Here the CDR3 DNA reads TGTGCCAGCACAAACAACTACGAGCAGTACTTC. Encoded protein: CASTNNYEQYF. The chain combines TRBV28 with TRBJ2-7; no clear D gene. Trimming left V 7 bases short and J 3 bases short, with 7 bases between. CDR1 and CDR2 from the germline V gene are MDHEN and SYDVKM. The CDR3 sequence is 11 residues long. The whole variable domain, remainder taken from reference TRBV28 and TRBJ2-7, is DVKVTQSSRYLVKRTGEKVFLECVQDMDHENMFWYRQDPGLGLRLIYFSYDVKMKEKGDIPEGYSVSREKKERFSLILESASTNQTSMYLCASTNNYEQYFGPGTRLTVT.

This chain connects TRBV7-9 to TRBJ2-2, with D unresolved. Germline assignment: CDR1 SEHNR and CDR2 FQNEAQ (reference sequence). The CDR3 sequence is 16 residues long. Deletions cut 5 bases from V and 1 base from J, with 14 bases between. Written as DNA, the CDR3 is TGTGCCAGCAGCCACCCGGAGTCATTGAACACCGGGGAGCTGTTTTTT. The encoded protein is CASSHPESLNTGELFF.

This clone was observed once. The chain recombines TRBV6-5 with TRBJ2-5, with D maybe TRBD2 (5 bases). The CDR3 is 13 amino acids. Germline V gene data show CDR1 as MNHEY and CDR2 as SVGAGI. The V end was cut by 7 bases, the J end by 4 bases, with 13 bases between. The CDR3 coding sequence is TGTGCCAGCACCGCTAGCTCTCGAGAGACCCAGTACTTC. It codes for CASTASSRETQYF.

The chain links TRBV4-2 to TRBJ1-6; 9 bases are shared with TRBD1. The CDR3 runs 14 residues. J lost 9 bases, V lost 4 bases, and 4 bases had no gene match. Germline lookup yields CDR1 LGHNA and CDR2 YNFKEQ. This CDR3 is CASSRGQGRSPLHF. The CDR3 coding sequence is TGTGCCAGCAGCCGCGGACAGGGGCGTTCACCCCTCCACTTT.

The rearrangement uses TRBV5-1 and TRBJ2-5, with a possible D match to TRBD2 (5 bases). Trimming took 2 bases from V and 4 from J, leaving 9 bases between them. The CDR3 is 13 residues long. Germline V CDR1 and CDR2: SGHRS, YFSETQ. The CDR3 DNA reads TGCGCCAGCAGCTTTACGGGGAGAGAGACCCAGTACTTC. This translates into CASSFTGRETQYF.

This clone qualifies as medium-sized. CDR3 sequence: CASSLPGDALSYEQYF. DNA for the CDR3: TGTGCCAGCAGCCTTCCTGGGGACGCATTATCCTACGAGCAGTACTTC. This chain uses TRBV5-4 with TRBJ2-7; perhaps D is TRBD1 or TRBD2 (5 bases each). The V gene's germline CDR1 is SGHNT and CDR2 YYREEE (reference sequence). The V end lost 4 bases, the J end lost 1 base, and 18 bases lay between the germline ends. CDR3 length: 16 residues. The full variable domain, rest sourced from reference TRBV5-4 and TRBJ2-7, is ETGVTQSPTHLIKTRGQQVTLRCSSQSGHNTVSWYQQALGQGPQFIFQYYREEENGRGNFPPRFSGLQFPNYSSELNVNALELDDSALYLCASSLPGDALSYEQYFGPGTRLTVT.

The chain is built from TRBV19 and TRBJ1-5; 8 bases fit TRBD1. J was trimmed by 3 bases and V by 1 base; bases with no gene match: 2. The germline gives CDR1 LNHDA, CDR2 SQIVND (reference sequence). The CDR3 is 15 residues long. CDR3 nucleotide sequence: TGTGCCAGTAGTATAGGGCAGGGGGCCAATCAGCCCCAGCATTTT. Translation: CASSIGQGANQPQHF.

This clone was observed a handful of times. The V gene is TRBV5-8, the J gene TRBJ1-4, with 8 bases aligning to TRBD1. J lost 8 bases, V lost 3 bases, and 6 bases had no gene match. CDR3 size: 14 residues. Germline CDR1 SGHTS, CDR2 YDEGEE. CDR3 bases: TGTGCCAGCAGCTACGGGACAGGCCTCGAAAAACTGTTTTTT. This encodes CASSYGTGLEKLFF.

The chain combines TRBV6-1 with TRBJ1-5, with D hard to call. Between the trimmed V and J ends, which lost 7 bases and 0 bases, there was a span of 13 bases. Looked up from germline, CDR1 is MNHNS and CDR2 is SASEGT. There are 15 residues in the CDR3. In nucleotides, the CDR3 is TGTGCCAGCACCCCGACGGCTGATAGCAATCAGCCCCAGCATTTT. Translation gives CASTPTADSNQPQHF.

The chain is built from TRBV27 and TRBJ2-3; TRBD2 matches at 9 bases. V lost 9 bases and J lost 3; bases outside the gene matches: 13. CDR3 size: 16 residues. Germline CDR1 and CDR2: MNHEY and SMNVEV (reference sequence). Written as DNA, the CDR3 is TGTGCCAGTTCTCGGGGCGCGGGGGGGCCGACAGATACGCAGTATTTT. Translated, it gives CASSRGAGGPTDTQYF.

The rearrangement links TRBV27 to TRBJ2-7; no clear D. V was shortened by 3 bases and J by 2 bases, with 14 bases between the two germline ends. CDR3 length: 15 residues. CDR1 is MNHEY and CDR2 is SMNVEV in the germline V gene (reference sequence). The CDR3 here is CASSFTGPGTYEQYF. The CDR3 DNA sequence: TGTGCCAGCAGTTTTACTGGGCCTGGCACCTACGAGCAGTACTTC.

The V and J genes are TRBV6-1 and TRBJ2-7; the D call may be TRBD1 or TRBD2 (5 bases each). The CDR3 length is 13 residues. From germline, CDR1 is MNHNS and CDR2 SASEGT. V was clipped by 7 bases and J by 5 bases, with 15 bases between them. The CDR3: CASIWGAGDEQYF. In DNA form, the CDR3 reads TGTGCCAGCATTTGGGGCGCCGGGGACGAGCAGTACTTC.

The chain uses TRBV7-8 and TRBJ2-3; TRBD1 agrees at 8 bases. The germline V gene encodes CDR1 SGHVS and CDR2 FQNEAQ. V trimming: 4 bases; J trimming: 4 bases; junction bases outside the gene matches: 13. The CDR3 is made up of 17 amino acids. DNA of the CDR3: TGTGCCAGCAGCTCCCTACGCCGACAGGGGAGCGCAGATACGCAGTATTTT. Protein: CASSSLRRQGSADTQYF.

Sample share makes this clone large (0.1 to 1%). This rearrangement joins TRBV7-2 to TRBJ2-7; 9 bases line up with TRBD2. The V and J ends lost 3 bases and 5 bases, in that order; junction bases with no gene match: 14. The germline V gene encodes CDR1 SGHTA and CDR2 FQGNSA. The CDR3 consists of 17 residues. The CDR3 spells CASSFWGRGGAEDEQYF. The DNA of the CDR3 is TGTGCCAGCAGCTTCTGGGGACGCGGGGGGGCCGAGGACGAGCAGTACTTC. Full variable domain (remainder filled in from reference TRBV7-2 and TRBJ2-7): GAGVSQSPSNKVTEKGKDVELRCDPISGHTALYWYRQSLGQGLEFLIYFQGNSAPDKSGLPSDRFSAERTGGSVSTLTIQRTQQEDSAVYLCASSFWGRGGAEDEQYFGPGTRLTVT.